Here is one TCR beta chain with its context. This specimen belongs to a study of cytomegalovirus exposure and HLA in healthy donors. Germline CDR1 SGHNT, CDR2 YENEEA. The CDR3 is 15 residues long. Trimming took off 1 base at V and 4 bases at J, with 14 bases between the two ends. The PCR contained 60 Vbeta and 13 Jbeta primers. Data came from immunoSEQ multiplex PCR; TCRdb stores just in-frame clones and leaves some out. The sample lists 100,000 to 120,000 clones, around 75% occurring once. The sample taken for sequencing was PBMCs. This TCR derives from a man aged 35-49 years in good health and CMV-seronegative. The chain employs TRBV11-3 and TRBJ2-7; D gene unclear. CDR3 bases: TGTGCCAGCAGCTTAGCGACTGCTGCTCCTTACGAGCAGTACTTC. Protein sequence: CASSLATAAPYEQYF.